The entry below gives a single TCR beta chain sequence along with its context. The data originate from a study of monozygotic twins with inflammatory bowel disease. For every donor, one blood sample of 2 to 2.5 ml was drawn. This CDR3 spans 13 amino acids. Germline V gives CDR1 LGHDT, CDR2 YNNKEL (reference sequence). TCRdb re-called the 5' RACE reads; every CDR3 protein appears as one record, without DNA. In all, the sample yields about 380,000 distinct CDR3 sequences. The clonotype originates from a human donor with ulcerative colitis or Crohn's disease, or a healthy co-twin of an affected twin (not recorded which). Sequencing was done on a sample of blood. The chain carries TRBV3-1 and TRBJ2-7. CDR3 residues: CASSRRGGHEQYF.